This record concerns one T cell receptor beta chain sequence. Its antigen is still unknown. The data are from a study of shared clonotypes between healthy human individuals. The study, taken as a whole, reports: Across subsets, estimated richness was generally greater for naive than for memory populations.

Assay execution proceeded at the deep level. Sequencing was performed with immunoSEQ multiplex PCR; in TCRdb, only in-frame clones are kept and a portion is missing. The repertoire holds 85,000 to 100,000 clones, with approximately 75% as singletons. What was sequenced was memory CD8+ T cells sorted from blood. Subset noted: CD45RO+ cells pooled with CCR7-negative TemRA cells. This sequence was found in a man aged 30-40 years in good health.

The CDR3, as DNA: TGTGCCAGCAGTCAAGGATACAGGGACGACTACTACGAGCAGTACTTC. Encoded protein: CASSQGYRDDYYEQYF. V gene TRBV25-1 combines with J gene TRBJ2-7; a weak D match, TRBD1 (6 bases). The ends were cut back, 5 bases at V and 3 bases at J, with 20 bases in the middle. The CDR3 has 16 residues. Looked up from germline, CDR1 is MGHDK and CDR2 is SYGVNS.